Included here is one TCR beta chain sequence, with context. Its antigen target is currently unknown. No base qualities exist here, and no much larger clone lies one base off it. V drops 11 bases and J drops 1 base, leaving 14 bases in between. Taken from the germline V gene, the CDR1 and CDR2 loops are SNHLY and FYNNEI. From the cysteine through the phenylalanine, the CDR3 covers 13 amino acids. CDR3 DNA only is kept here, 39 bases in frame from base 1. The donors were healthy, HIV-negative adults who had no recently reported acute infections or vaccinations. Every donor was a Caucasian adult residing in Nashville, Tennessee, USA. CD4+ T cells were enriched through magnetic negative selection, after which naive cells were positively selected on CD45RA and the remaining negative fraction served as the memory subset. After blood collection by leukapheresis, PBMCs were isolated using Ficoll-Histopaque density gradient centrifugation and then cryopreserved in the vapor phase of liquid nitrogen. Analytical flow cytometry was used to check the purity and quantity of each magnetically sorted T cell population. Genomic DNA was isolated from every sorted fraction and measured by UV absorbance on a Nanodrop 2000c.

The sample is drawn from a study of shared clonotypes between healthy human individuals (dated by TCRdb to 2019 to 2021). About the investigation overall: A few men and a couple of women, aged 18 to 49 years, made up the cohort. Per donor, three plates each were used for CD4 naive and CD4 memory, two for CD8 naive, and one for CD8 memory. To estimate repertoire size and how much clonotypes are shared between individuals, the study performed deep sequencing of blood TCR repertoires from five healthy adults. To increase sequencing depth and limit assay-specific biases, different laboratories used diverse techniques to prepare libraries and sequence TCR repertoires. Between about 0.94 and 8.9 billion PBMCs per donor were obtained by leukapheresis. On the study overall, not on this receptor specifically: The small number of donors limited the genetic and exposure-history diversity represented. Clonotypes shared by all four sorted-subset donors showed higher generation probabilities than non-shared clonotypes. Estimated clonotype richness was generally larger for naive than for memory subsets. Pairwise subsampling led to the expectation that sequencing depth would affect the degree of clonotype sharing among donors. Rarefaction of sorted-subset datasets indicated incomplete sequencing despite the large sequencing depth. Only blood was sampled, and tissue TCR repertoires likely differ from those in blood. When four donors were compared, the shared fraction of clonotypes was 5% to 6.5% for naive CD4, around 3.6% for naive CD8, roughly 2.5% for memory CD4, and less than 0.5% for memory CD8.

TCR CDR3 regions were amplified from genomic DNA by multiplex PCR using the deep immunoSEQ assay. Extracted genomic DNA from each cell subset was distributed evenly across all wells of several immunoSEQ 96-well plates, and each plate was treated as a replicate. Each replicate PCR for sorted subsets received about 220 ng genomic DNA, equal to 30,000 or so T cell genomes. Purified libraries were measured with a Qubit 3.0 fluorometer, size-checked on a Bioanalyzer 2100, and measured again with the KAPA Library Quantification kit. Every immunoSEQ 96-well plate was sequenced on a dedicated single-read 150-cycle Illumina NextSeq 550 flow cell. Per the authors' processing: The immunoSEQ output contained only junctional sequences without quality scores, so filtering could not match that applied to full-length reads. To assign V/J genes and CDR3, sequences were annotated against IMGT germline references using PyIR, a Python wrapper for IgBLAST v1.9. Reads were filtered out if the reads had weak V/J assignments (E-value above 1e-6), no CDR3, stop codons, out-of-frame junctions, or ambiguous translated residues. A V3J clonotype was defined by an identical inferred V gene, J gene, and CDR3 amino acid sequence. To compute the percentage overlap between repertoires, the number of shared unique clonotypes was divided by the size of the smaller repertoire. Richness of each repertoire was evaluated using RTK rarefaction, the Chao1 estimator, and Recon v2.1 estimates of unobserved clonotypes. Generation probabilities were computed with OLGA for all TCRbeta clonotypes obtained by the gDNA method from several donors. TCRdb retrieved this table from immuneACCESS and kept in-frame rearrangements only. Not all clones are present; in checked studies, unresolved V genes account for under half, and no reason is known for the remainder. The V and J calls and clone size are taken from that table; D and trimming were inferred from the DNA. This sample lists 2.3 million or so clones; just over 90% were detected once. The top ten clonotypes cover 0.3% to 0.4% of the sample.

The sequencing sample was made of naive CD4+ T cells from PBMCs. Explained via the paper, the cell subset or site label denotes: CD45RA+ positively selected. The sequence joins TRBV2 to TRBJ2-5, with the D segment possibly TRBD1 or TRBD2, each aligning over 6 bases. This TCR was sampled from a young man in good health. Some clones in this sample may be carry-over from other donors' samples. The sequenced DNA: TGTGCCGGCTACAGGGAGGTCCAAGAGACCCAGTACTTC. Its protein product is CAGYREVQETQYF.